The 14 T cell receptor beta chains below were found in one sample sequenced in a study of T cells in Graves' hyperthyroidism and ophthalmopathy. Amplified TCR beta CDR3 regions derived from RNA transcripts. The HTBI primer set served for first-round RT-PCR of the TCR CDR3. TCRdb processed the multiplex PCR reads anew with MiXCR; each CDR3 protein has one entry. The data show hundreds of thousands of distinct CDR3 sequences, around 42% seen once. The sequenced sample consisted of peripheral blood or thyroid tissue (not recorded which). The receptors were sampled from a woman between 18 and 30 years old with Graves' hyperthyroidism.

In the case of this clonotype: A much larger clone differs by one base, so this may be a read error. The rearrangement uses TRBV25-1 and TRBJ1-1, with 7 bases identical to TRBD1. Germline-derived CDR1 and CDR2 are MGHDK and SYGVNS. The CDR3 totals 13 residues. V was clipped by 5 bases and J by 4 bases; unmatched bases: 4. This CDR3 is CASSKQGSTEAFF. Here the CDR3 DNA reads TGTGCCAGCAGTAAACAGGGGAGCACTGAAGCTTTCTTT.

This clonotype was observed at least ten times. The genes are TRBV25-1 and TRBJ1-1; 7 bases are shared with TRBD1. V lost 6 bases, J lost 0 bases, and 7 bases stayed unmatched. CDR3 length equals 15 residues. Germline V lookup: CDR1 MGHDK, CDR2 SYGVNS. DNA of the CDR3: TGTGCCAGCAGCGGGGGACAGACTTTGAACACTGAAGCTTTCTTT. Protein product: CASSGGQTLNTEAFF.

This clonotype was counted many times. The junction differs from germline at one of its ends, possibly a read error. This chain connects TRBV5-1 to TRBJ2-5; D is uncertain. CDR1 is SGHRS, CDR2 YFSETQ, per germline. This CDR3 comprises 13 residues. This CDR3 reads CASSPGQEETQYF. In DNA form, the CDR3 reads TGTGCCAGCTCACCTGGGCAAGAAGAGACCCAGTACTTC.

The chain is built from TRBV11-2 and TRBJ2-7, with no clear D. The CDR3 is 11 residues long. Germline V gene sequence: CDR1 SGHAT, CDR2 FQNNGV. The V end lost 5 bases, the J end lost 7 bases, and 9 bases lay between the germline ends. The CDR3 nucleotides read TGTGCCAGCAGCGCGCTGAGGGAGCAGTACTTC. The encoded protein is CASSALREQYF.

There are a few counts of this clonotype. The J gene is TRBJ2-7, the V gene TRBV24-1; D might be TRBD1 or TRBD2, each matching 5 bases. V was shortened by 3 bases and J by 0 bases, with 11 bases between the two germline ends. The CDR3 is 15 amino acids. Germline CDR1 and CDR2: KGHDR and SFDVKD. The CDR3 protein is CATSDAGASSYEQYF. CDR3 in DNA: TGTGCCACCAGTGATGCCGGGGCGAGCTCCTACGAGCAGTACTTC.

This clonotype appeared a few times. The gene calls are TRBV24-1 and TRBJ2-3; the match to TRBD2 covers 11 bases. Trimming took 3 bases from V and 6 from J; bases not matched to a gene: 4. This CDR3 region has 15 residues. Per the germline V gene, CDR1 is KGHDR and CDR2 is SFDVKD. As DNA, the CDR3 is TGTGCCACCAGTGATGGGACTAGCGGCAGGGATACGCAGTATTTT. As protein: CATSDGTSGRDTQYF.

This clonotype came up many times. This chain uses TRBV2 with TRBJ2-6; 8 nucleotides line up with TRBD1. The V segment lost 5 bases and the J segment 1 base; nucleotides outside the gene matches: 4. The CDR3 is 16 residues long. CDR1 is SNHLY and CDR2 is FYNNEI in the germline V gene. The CDR3 is CASSPGTGSGANVLTF. The CDR3 bases are TGTGCCAGCAGTCCCGGGACAGGATCTGGGGCCAACGTCCTGACTTTC.

This clonotype was detected many times. V usage is TRBV7-2 and J usage is TRBJ2-7; D call uncertain. V was shortened by 3 bases and J by 1 base, with 7 bases between the two germline ends. CDR1 SGHTA and CDR2 FQGNSA come from the germline V gene. The CDR3 is 13 amino acids. Here the CDR3 DNA reads TGTGCCAGCAGCTTGTTCGGTTCCTACGAGCAGTACTTC. Protein sequence: CASSLFGSYEQYF.

The CDR3 DNA sequence: TGTGCCAGTAGTATTTTGGACGCAACTAATGAAAAACTGTTTTTT. It translates to CASSILDATNEKLFF. V usage is TRBV19 and J usage is TRBJ1-4; no definite D call. CDR1 is LNHDA and CDR2 is SQIVND in the germline V gene (reference sequence). V was trimmed by 3 bases and J by 0 bases, leaving 8 bases between them. The CDR3 sequence is 15 residues long.

In this sample, this clonotype turned up many times. The chain uses TRBV29-1 and TRBJ2-7; 8 bases agree with TRBD1. The CDR3 has 12 amino acids. CDR1 is SQVTM and CDR2 is ANQGSEA in the germline V gene. The junction had 5 bases not matched to a gene; V was cut back by 7 bases and J by 3 bases. The CDR3 sequence is CSGSGQGYEQYF. In nucleotides, the CDR3 is TGCAGCGGAAGCGGACAGGGCTACGAGCAGTACTTC.

This clonotype appeared a few times. V gene TRBV20-1 combines with J gene TRBJ1-5; no firm D call. The germline V gene encodes CDR1 DFQATT and CDR2 SNEGSKA (reference sequence). V was clipped by 4 bases and J by 10 bases, with 11 bases between them. The length of the CDR3 is 11 residues. CDR3: CSAMREPPQHF. DNA for the CDR3: TGCAGTGCTATGCGCGAGCCACCCCAGCATTTT.

The rearrangement joins TRBV7-8 to TRBJ2-7, with D perhaps being TRBD1 or TRBD2 (5 bases each). Germline assignment: CDR1 SGHVS and CDR2 FQNEAQ. V shed 6 bases and J shed 2 bases, with 17 bases lying between them. CDR3 length: 15 residues. Here the CDR3 reads CASSYARGRTYEQYF. As DNA, the CDR3 is TGTGCCAGCAGTTACGCCCGGGGACGGACCTACGAGCAGTACTTC.

The chain couples TRBV11-2 to TRBJ1-6; possible D gene TRBD1, 6 bases. The CDR3 is made up of 14 amino acids. Germline CDR1 SGHAT, CDR2 FQNNGV. V lost 7 bases and J 9 bases, leaving 16 bases between the germline ends. The CDR3 protein is CASTPRGLGSPLHF. The CDR3 DNA reads as TGTGCCAGCACCCCCCGGGGGCTTGGTTCACCCCTCCACTTT.

Notes on this clonotype: It may be a read error: a sequence one base away is much more abundant. The chain is built from TRBV24-1 and TRBJ2-7; 8 bases map to TRBD2. With V trimmed by 7 bases and J by 2 bases, 6 bases remained unmatched. Germline lookup yields CDR1 KGHDR and CDR2 SFDVKD. The CDR3 consists of 14 residues. The CDR3 DNA sequence: TGTGCCACCAGGGCTAGCGGGTCCGCCTACGAGCAGTACTTC. The encoded protein is CATRASGSAYEQYF.